There are many counts of the clone carrying this TCR beta chain. The antigen remains unidentified. Trimming took 2 bases from V and 8 from J; bases not matched to a gene: 1. CDR1 is SGHDT and CDR2 is YYEEEE in the germline V gene. CDR3 length: 14 amino acids. Each TCR transcript was tagged with a 10-nucleotide random UMI during 5'RACE. TCRdb called the 5' RACE reads again in MiXCR, with one record for every CDR3 protein. The table has approximately 60,000 distinct CDR3 sequences, 3.5% to 5% seen once. These data come from a study of neurological immune-mediated disorders. Study-level points and caveats: The expanded clones of different subjects shared no CDR3 amino acid sequences (suggesting private repertoires in all groups). Expansion of TCR clones was greatest in HTLV-1-associated myelopathy and smallest in multiple sclerosis, where it fell below that of healthy controls. The multiple sclerosis repertoire cluster was not associated with any clinical or MRI feature, with the authors stating that larger cohorts are needed.

V usage is TRBV5-6 and J usage is TRBJ1-6; 10 nucleotides match TRBD1. The clonotype comes from a man aged 50 or older with multiple sclerosis. What was sequenced was PBMCs. Here the CDR3 DNA reads TGTGCCAGCAGCTTCGGACAGGGGGATTCACCCCTCCACTTT. This translates into CASSFGQGDSPLHF.